These 13 T cell receptor beta chains came from one sample sequenced in a study of blood T cell repertoires in COVID-19. Assay: immunoSEQ multiplex PCR; the TCRdb copy retains only in-frame clones and omits some. This sample has approximately 200,000 clones, with over 75% found just once. Sequencing used PBMCs or T cells enriched from blood (not recorded which). The receptors come from a man under 40 in a cohort exposed to, infected with or recovered from COVID-19 (not recorded which).

The rearrangement links TRBV5-6 to TRBJ1-2; 7 nucleotides match TRBD1. Germline lookup yields CDR1 SGHDT and CDR2 YYEEEE. This CDR3 is 15 amino acids long. Trimming took 2 bases from V and 4 from J; bases not matched to a gene: 8. The CDR3 bases are TGTGCCAGCAGCTTAGAACAGGGGCGGATCTATGGCTACACCTTC. Protein product: CASSLEQGRIYGYTF.

This clone was recorded only once. J is TRBJ2-5 and V is TRBV28, with D unresolved. The CDR3 loop spans 16 amino acids. CDR1 MDHEN and CDR2 SYDVKM come from the germline V gene. Trimming took off 1 base at V and 5 bases at J, with 17 bases between the two ends. The CDR3 sequence is CASSLLTENLGETQYF. The CDR3 region has the DNA TGTGCCAGCAGTTTATTGACGGAGAACCTTGGGGAGACCCAGTACTTC.

CDR3 protein: CASSAYRGSEAFF. The CDR3, as DNA: TGTGCCAGCAGCGCCTACAGAGGGAGTGAAGCTTTCTTT. The chain uses TRBV9 and TRBJ1-1; D call uncertain. The V and J ends lost 3 bases and 7 bases respectively, with 13 bases between them. CDR1 is SGDLS and CDR2 is YYNGEE in the germline V gene. The CDR3 runs 13 residues.

The V gene is TRBV28, the J gene TRBJ2-7, with TRBD2 matching 7 bases. This CDR3 region has 18 residues. Unmatched junction bases numbered 17, after V lost 2 bases and J lost 4 bases. The germline gives CDR1 MDHEN, CDR2 SYDVKM. The CDR3 nucleotides are TGTGCCAGCAGTTTAGCGTCGATGAGTGAGGCGGGAGCGTACGAGCAGTACTTC. Translation gives CASSLASMSEAGAYEQYF.

This clone turned up a few times. This rearrangement joins TRBV4-1 to TRBJ1-1; D gene unclear. Deletions cut 2 bases from V and 4 bases from J, with 11 bases between. Germline CDR1 reads MGHRA; CDR2 reads YSYEKL. This CDR3 is built from 14 residues. The CDR3 DNA follows: TGCGCCAGCAGCCAACTATCGGAGACCACTGAAGCTTTCTTT. Protein product: CASSQLSETTEAFF.

This chain connects TRBV28 to TRBJ1-3; D remains unclear. Germline V gene lookup returns CDR1 MDHEN and CDR2 SYDVKM. This CDR3 is 14 amino acids long. V was shortened by 7 bases and J by 1 base, with 11 bases between the two germline ends. CDR3 residues: CASTPTESGNTIYF. In DNA, the CDR3 is TGTGCCAGCACCCCCACGGAGTCTGGAAACACCATATATTTT.

This rearrangement joins TRBV7-8 to TRBJ2-7; no reliable D call. With 3 bases removed from V and 2 bases from J, the gap between germline ends came to 11 bases. Germline values: CDR1 SGHVS, CDR2 FQNEAQ. CDR3 length: 14 residues. Written as DNA, the CDR3 is TGTGCCAGCAGCTTTTTTCAAGAGGCCTACGAGCAGTACTTC. Encoded protein: CASSFFQEAYEQYF.

This clone turned up a few times. The genes are TRBV3-1 (or the pseudogene TRBV3-2) and TRBJ2-3; TRBD2 aligns across 11 bases. Germline V lookup: CDR1 LGHDT, CDR2 YNNKEL (reference sequence). The CDR3 loop spans 19 amino acids. After removal of 3 bases from V and 3 bases from J, the junction contained 14 bases not matched to a gene. The chain's CDR3 is CASSQRGLAAGGGTDTQYF. The CDR3 coding sequence is TGTGCCAGCAGCCAGCGGGGACTAGCGGCGGGAGGAGGTACAGATACGCAGTATTTT.

CDR3 in DNA: TGTGCCAGCAGTCAACAGGGGGCTCTCTACGAGCAGTACTTC. Its protein product is CASSQQGALYEQYF. The V call is TRBV27, the J call TRBJ2-7; 9 bases are shared with TRBD1. Per germline, CDR1 MNHEY and CDR2 SMNVEV (reference sequence). The CDR3 runs to 14 residues. The J segment lost 3 bases and the V segment lost 5 bases, leaving 5 bases of the junction unmatched.

The chain's CDR3 is CASSTTSRDSYGYTF. CDR3 bases: TGTGCCAGTAGTACTACATCCCGGGACAGCTATGGCTACACCTTC. V is TRBV19 and J is TRBJ1-2, with TRBD1 matching over 7 bases. V was pared by 4 bases and J by 4 bases, with 9 bases of the junction left unmatched. The germline CDR1 and CDR2 sequences are LNHDA and SQIVND (reference sequence). This CDR3 comprises 15 residues.

This clone was seen more than once but under ten times. This chain connects TRBV5-1 to TRBJ2-3; D call uncertain. Per the germline V gene, CDR1 is SGHRS and CDR2 is YFSETQ. V was clipped by 1 base and J by 2 bases, with 5 bases between them. This CDR3 is built from 13 residues. The CDR3 sequence: CASSLYVTDTQYF. CDR3 in DNA: TGCGCCAGCAGCTTGTATGTCACAGATACGCAGTATTTT.

The chain couples TRBV28 to TRBJ1-1; a possible D gene is TRBD1 (5 bases). The CDR3 runs to 16 residues. With 6 bases removed from V and 4 bases from J, the gap between germline ends came to 21 bases. CDR1 is MDHEN and CDR2 is SYDVKM in the germline V gene. The CDR3 coding sequence is TGTGCCAGCAGCTTAGCGGGATCGGGGCAGAGCACTGAAGCTTTCTTT. It yields the protein CASSLAGSGQSTEAFF.

The V and J genes are TRBV29-1 and TRBJ1-5; D is possibly TRBD1 (6 bases). Trimming pared 6 bases from V and 4 bases from J, leaving 19 bases between. The CDR3 runs to 15 residues. The V gene's germline CDR1 is SQVTM and CDR2 ANQGSEA. The CDR3: CSVAERTGLNQPQHF. In DNA form, the CDR3 reads TGCAGCGTCGCTGAGAGAACAGGGTTGAATCAGCCCCAGCATTTT.